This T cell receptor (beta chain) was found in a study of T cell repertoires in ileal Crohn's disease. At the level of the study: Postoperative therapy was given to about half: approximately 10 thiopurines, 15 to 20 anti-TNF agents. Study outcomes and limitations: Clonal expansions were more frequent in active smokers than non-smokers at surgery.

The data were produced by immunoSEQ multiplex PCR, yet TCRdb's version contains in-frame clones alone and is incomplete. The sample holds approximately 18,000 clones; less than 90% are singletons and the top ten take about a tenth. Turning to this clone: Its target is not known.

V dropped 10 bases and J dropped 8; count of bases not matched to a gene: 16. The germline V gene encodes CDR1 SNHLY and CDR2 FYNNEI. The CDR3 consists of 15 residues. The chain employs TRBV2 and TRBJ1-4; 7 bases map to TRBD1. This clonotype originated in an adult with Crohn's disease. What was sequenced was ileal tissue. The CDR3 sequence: CATQQGLGNSEKLFF. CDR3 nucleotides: TGTGCCACCCAACAGGGGTTAGGAAATTCGGAAAAACTGTTTTTT.